The rows below give T cell receptor beta chains drawn from one sample of a study of T cells in Graves' hyperthyroidism and ophthalmopathy. Each CDR3 protein gets one entry after TCRdb re-called the multiplex PCR reads with MiXCR. Among about 640,000 distinct CDR3 sequences listed, less than 25% were seen once. The specimen sequenced was blood. These receptors all stem from a man younger than 45 with Graves' ophthalmopathy. The CDR3 runs from the conserved cysteine through the conserved F or W. The order of the fields is D gene, V gene, clone size, J gene, CDR3 protein, CDR3 DNA. The D gene is left open where the match is weak. Expanded clones get a size class; other rows say once, few or many, or leave the size out.

>.|TRBV5-1|many|TRBJ1-1
CASSLDTRNTEAFF
TGCGCCAGCAGCTTGGATACCCGAAACACTGAAGCTTTCTTT
>.|TRBV9|few|TRBJ2-7
CASSETVGEQYF
TGTGCCAGCAGCGAAACAGTCGGAGAGCAGTACTTC
>.|TRBV5-8|.|TRBJ2-5
CASSLWSGQTQYF
TGTGCCAGCAGCTTGTGGTCCGGACAGACCCAGTACTTC
>.|TRBV6-1|.|TRBJ2-5
CASSEAGRQETQYF
TGTGCCAGCAGTGAAGCGGGAAGGCAAGAGACCCAGTACTTC
>TRBD2|TRBV7-9|few|TRBJ2-1
CASSSPAGVLEQFF
TGTGCCAGCAGCAGCCCAGCGGGAGTGCTTGAGCAGTTCTTC
>TRBD1|TRBV11-2|many|TRBJ2-7
CASSWGTGDEQYF
TGTGCCAGCAGCTGGGGGACAGGGGACGAGCAGTACTTC
>.|TRBV5-5|.|TRBJ1-2
CASSPLLRDYGYTF
TGTGCCAGCAGCCCACTACTTCGCGACTATGGCTACACCTTC
>TRBD2|TRBV5-8|few|TRBJ2-1
CASSLGSGRPFDEQFF
TGTGCCAGCAGCTTGGGTAGCGGGAGGCCCTTTGATGAGCAGTTCTTC
>TRBD2|TRBV6-1|few|TRBJ2-4
CASSRSGLVKNIQYF
TGTGCCAGCAGTCGCTCGGGACTAGTGAAAAACATTCAGTACTTC
>TRBD2|TRBV20-1|few|TRBJ2-1
CSARTSGNHYNEQFF
TGCAGTGCTCGGACTAGCGGGAACCACTACAATGAGCAGTTCTTC
>TRBD1|TRBV29-1|.|TRBJ2-1
CSVDRGLGEQFF
TGCAGCGTTGACAGGGGGCTGGGTGAGCAGTTCTTC
>TRBD1|TRBV29-1|few|TRBJ2-7
CSVGGQGVNEQYF
TGCAGCGTTGGGGGACAGGGGGTAAACGAGCAGTACTTC
>TRBD1|TRBV5-1|many|TRBJ2-1
CASSVAGTGGGEQFF
TGCGCCAGCAGCGTCGCCGGGACAGGGGGCGGTGAGCAGTTCTTC
>.|TRBV19|.|TRBJ1-2
CASSELPPNYGYTF
TGTGCCAGTAGTGAACTACCCCCTAACTATGGCTACACCTTC
>.|TRBV3-1|few|TRBJ2-3
CASSQDLLVASADTQYF
TGTGCCAGCAGCCAAGACCTCCTGGTGGCAAGCGCAGATACGCAGTATTTT
>TRBD2|TRBV4-2|.|TRBJ2-2
CASSRWGGDTGELFF
TGTGCCAGCAGCCGCTGGGGGGGGGACACCGGGGAGCTGTTTTTT
>.|TRBV6-5|.|TRBJ2-2
CASSYSISLGELFF
TGTGCCAGCAGTTACTCGATATCCCTCGGGGAGCTGTTTTTT
>.|TRBV4-2|.|TRBJ2-2
CASSQVSDNTGELFF
TGTGCCAGCAGCCAAGTGTCGGATAACACCGGGGAGCTGTTTTTT
>.|TRBV2|few|TRBJ1-5
CASSFSISNQPQHF
TGTGCCAGCAGCTTCAGCATAAGCAATCAGCCCCAGCATTTT
>.|TRBV29-1|few|TRBJ2-7
CSVADSSYEQYF
TGCAGCGTTGCCGACAGCTCCTACGAGCAGTACTTC
>TRBD2|TRBV28|few|TRBJ2-7
CASSWGGAYEQYF
TGTGCCAGCAGTTGGGGGGGGGCCTACGAGCAGTACTTC
>.|TRBV28|.|TRBJ1-6
CASSHSRDIYSPLHF
TGTGCCAGCAGTCACTCCCGGGACATTTACTCACCCCTCCACTTT
>TRBD1|TRBV10-3|many|TRBJ2-1
CAIRRGQGYNEQFF
TGTGCCATCAGGCGGGGACAGGGATACAATGAGCAGTTCTTC
>.|TRBV11-2|many|TRBJ2-2
CASSLVVGGTGELFF
TGTGCCAGCAGCTTAGTGGTAGGGGGCACCGGGGAGCTGTTTTTT
>TRBD1|TRBV29-1|.|TRBJ2-7
CSVGQGGNEQYF
TGCAGCGTTGGACAGGGTGGCAACGAGCAGTACTTC
>.|TRBV4-3|few|TRBJ1-1
CASSQDSTGLNTEAFF
TGCGCCAGCAGCCAGGACTCCACAGGGCTGAACACTGAAGCTTTCTTT
>.|TRBV28|.|TRBJ1-1
CASSRDWDTEAFF
TGTGCCAGCAGCAGGGATTGGGACACTGAAGCTTTCTTT
>.|TRBV24-1|.|TRBJ1-5
CATSDGEGPQHF
TGTGCCACCAGTGATGGGGAGGGGCCCCAGCATTTT
>.|TRBV18|.|TRBJ1-2
CASSPPGTTNYGYTF
TGTGCCAGCTCACCACCAGGGACAACTAACTATGGCTACACCTTC
>.|TRBV2|many|TRBJ2-1
CASIGTPLSSYNEQFF
TGTGCCAGCATCGGCACACCACTAAGCTCCTACAATGAGCAGTTCTTC
>.|TRBV18|few|TRBJ2-7
CASSRIGTGGDEQYF
TGTGCCAGCTCCCGGATCGGGACCGGTGGCGACGAGCAGTACTTC
>.|TRBV11-2|many|TRBJ1-2
CASSLDPGRPIHGYTF
TGTGCCAGCAGCTTGGACCCCGGCCGCCCTATTCATGGCTACACCTTC
>TRBD2|TRBV6-2/TRBV6-3|.|TRBJ2-2
CASSYHIAGGPTGELFF
TGTGCCAGCAGTTACCACATAGCGGGAGGCCCCACCGGGGAGCTGTTTTTT
>.|TRBV4-1|.|TRBJ2-3
CASSQEKHTDTQYF
TGCGCCAGCAGCCAAGAAAAACACACAGATACGCAGTATTTT
>.|TRBV5-1|many|TRBJ1-4
CASSVLGEKLFF
TGCGCCAGCAGCGTGCTAGGGGAAAAACTGTTTTTT
>TRBD1|TRBV29-1|few|TRBJ2-7
CSVIDRDRVYEQYF
TGCAGCGTTATCGACAGGGACCGAGTCTACGAGCAGTACTTC
>.|TRBV28|.|TRBJ2-3
CASSRERTDYMGDTQYF
TGTGCCAGCAGCCGAGAAAGGACCGACTATATGGGAGATACGCAGTATTTT
>TRBD1|TRBV30|few|TRBJ1-6
CAWDGTVNSPLHF
TGTGCCTGGGACGGGACAGTCAATTCACCCCTCCACTTT
>TRBD1|TRBV6-5|many|TRBJ2-1
CASSYSRDRGNEQFF
TGTGCCAGCAGTTACTCCCGGGACAGGGGCAATGAGCAGTTCTTC
>.|TRBV12-3/TRBV12-4|.|TRBJ1-1
CASSYHTAGEAEAFF
TGTGCCAGCAGTTATCACACGGCGGGGGAAGCTGAAGCTTTCTTT
>.|TRBV20-1|.|TRBJ2-4
CSASSGLGFENIQYF
TGCAGTGCTAGTAGTGGCTTGGGGTTTGAAAACATTCAGTACTTC
>.|TRBV9|.|TRBJ2-3
CASSVRGNTDTQYF
TGTGCCAGCAGCGTAAGGGGGAACACAGATACGCAGTATTTT
>.|TRBV9|.|TRBJ2-2
CASSVEHRGGELFF
TGTGCCAGCAGCGTTGAGCATCGGGGCGGGGAGCTGTTTTTT
>TRBD1|TRBV19|.|TRBJ1-5
CASSIWDRGANQPQHF
TGTGCCAGTAGTATCTGGGACAGGGGGGCAAATCAGCCCCAGCATTTT
>.|TRBV29-1|few|TRBJ1-6
CSVRTDYNSPLHF
TGCAGCGTACGGACAGACTATAATTCACCCCTCCACTTT
>.|TRBV18|many|TRBJ1-3
CASRRGDSGNTIYF
TGTGCCAGTCGCAGAGGGGACTCTGGAAACACCATATATTTT
>TRBD1|TRBV28|many|TRBJ1-1
CASSFPGGRNTEAFF
TGTGCCAGCAGTTTCCCAGGGGGCCGGAACACTGAAGCTTTCTTT
>TRBD2|TRBV6-1|.|TRBJ2-1
CASSPGLDFPNEQFF
TGTGCCAGCAGTCCCGGACTAGACTTCCCTAATGAGCAGTTCTTC
>.|TRBV18|.|TRBJ2-6
CASSPGNSGANVLTF
TGTGCCAGCTCACCGGGCAATTCTGGGGCCAACGTCCTGACTTTC
>TRBD1|TRBV28|.|TRBJ2-2
CASSPSPGQGYHTPNTGELFF
TGTGCCAGCAGCCCCTCACCGGGACAGGGGTACCACACACCGAACACCGGGGAGCTGTTTTTT
>TRBD2|TRBV10-3|.|TRBJ2-1
CAISESGSGRAGGNIQFF
TGTGCCATCAGTGAGTCCGGTAGCGGGAGGGCCGGGGGAAACATTCAGTTCTTC
>.|TRBV20-1|.|TRBJ2-1
CSGDAGHEQFF
TGCAGTGGTGATGCGGGCCATGAGCAGTTCTTC
>TRBD2|TRBV18|.|TRBJ2-5
CASSPSPTSGKETQYF
TGTGCCAGCTCACCCTCCCCGACTAGCGGAAAAGAGACCCAGTACTTC
>TRBD1|TRBV24-1|many|TRBJ1-1
CATSGAGTGGQSEAFF
TGTGCCACCAGTGGGGCCGGGACAGGGGGCCAGTCTGAAGCTTTCTTT
>TRBD1|TRBV3-1|few|TRBJ2-1
CASSHYGQGAANEQFF
TGTGCCAGCAGCCACTACGGACAGGGGGCGGCCAATGAGCAGTTCTTC
>TRBD1|TRBV6-1|few|TRBJ1-3
CASSEFTGTAILFSGNTIYF
TGTGCCAGCAGTGAGTTCACCGGGACAGCGATCCTTTTCTCTGGAAACACCATATATTTT
>TRBD2|TRBV27|many|TRBJ2-3
CASSLLAGGPGDTQYF
TGTGCCAGCAGTTTACTAGCGGGAGGGCCAGGAGATACGCAGTATTTT
>TRBD1|TRBV5-1|many|TRBJ1-1
CASSLGTVEGEAFF
TGCGCCAGCAGCTTAGGGACAGTGGAAGGTGAAGCTTTCTTT